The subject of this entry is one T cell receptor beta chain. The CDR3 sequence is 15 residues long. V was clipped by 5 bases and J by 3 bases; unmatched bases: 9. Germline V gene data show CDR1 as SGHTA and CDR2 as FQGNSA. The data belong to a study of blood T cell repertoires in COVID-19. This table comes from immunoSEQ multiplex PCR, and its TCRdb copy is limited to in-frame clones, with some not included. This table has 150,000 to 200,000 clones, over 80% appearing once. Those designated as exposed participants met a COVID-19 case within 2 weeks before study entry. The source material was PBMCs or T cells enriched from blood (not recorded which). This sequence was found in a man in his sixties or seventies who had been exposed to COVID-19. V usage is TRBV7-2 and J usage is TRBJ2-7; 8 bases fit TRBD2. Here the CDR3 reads CASSPFAGGLYEQYF. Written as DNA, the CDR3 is TGTGCCAGCAGCCCTTTTGCGGGAGGCCTCTACGAGCAGTACTTC.